This T cell receptor (beta chain) came from a study of cytomegalovirus exposure and HLA in healthy donors. General observations from the study: Through in vitro validation, three CMV-associated chains were shown to be specific for CMV antigens.

Trimming stripped 4 bases from V and 10 bases from J, with 15 bases between. The CDR3 covers 14 residues. Per the germline V gene, CDR1 is SGHRS and CDR2 is YFSETQ. Comment on this clone: What it binds is unknown.

TCRdb's table, derived via immunoSEQ multiplex PCR, lists solely in-frame clones and lacks some. The top ten hold approximately 1.1% of the sample, which has more than 95,000 clones, roughly 89% seen once. The genes are TRBV5-1 and TRBJ1-6, with D perhaps TRBD1 (6 bases). The specimen was PBMCs. The sequence was collected from a woman between 18 and 29 years old in good health and CMV-seronegative. The CDR3 protein is CASSQGQSSSPLHF. For the CDR3, the DNA is TGCGCCAGCAGCCAAGGACAGAGTTCCTCACCCCTCCACTTT.